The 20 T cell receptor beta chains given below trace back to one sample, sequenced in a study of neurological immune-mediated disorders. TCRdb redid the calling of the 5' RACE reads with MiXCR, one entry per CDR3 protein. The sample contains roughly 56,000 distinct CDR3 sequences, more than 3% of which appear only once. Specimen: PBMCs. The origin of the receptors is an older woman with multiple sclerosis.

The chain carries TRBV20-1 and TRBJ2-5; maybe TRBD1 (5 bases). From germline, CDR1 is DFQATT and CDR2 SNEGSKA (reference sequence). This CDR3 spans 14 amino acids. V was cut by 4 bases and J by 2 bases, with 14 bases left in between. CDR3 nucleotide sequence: TGCAGTGCTAAGCACCAGGGCATACAAGAGACCCAGTACTTC. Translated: CSAKHQGIQETQYF.

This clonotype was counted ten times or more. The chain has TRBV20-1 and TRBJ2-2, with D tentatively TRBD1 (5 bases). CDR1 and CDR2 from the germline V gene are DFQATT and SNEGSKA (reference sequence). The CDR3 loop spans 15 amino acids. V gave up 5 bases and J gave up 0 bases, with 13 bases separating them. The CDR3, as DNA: TGCAGTGCTCCTCCGGCAGGGCCGAACACCGGGGAGCTGTTTTTT. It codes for CSAPPAGPNTGELFF.

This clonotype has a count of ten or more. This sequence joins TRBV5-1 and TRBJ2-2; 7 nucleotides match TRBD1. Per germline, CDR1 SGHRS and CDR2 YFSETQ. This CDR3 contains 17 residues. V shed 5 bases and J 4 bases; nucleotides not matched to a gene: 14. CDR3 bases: TGCGCCAGCAGAGGAGGACCGGGACAGTCTATCACCGGGGAGCTGTTTTTT. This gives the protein CASRGGPGQSITGELFF.

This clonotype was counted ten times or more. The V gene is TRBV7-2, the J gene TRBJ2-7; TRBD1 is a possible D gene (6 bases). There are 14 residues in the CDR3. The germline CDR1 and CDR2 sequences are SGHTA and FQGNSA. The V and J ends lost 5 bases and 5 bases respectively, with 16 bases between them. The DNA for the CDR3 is TGTGCCAGCAGCCTGTGGGACATATCGGACGAGCAGTACTTC. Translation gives CASSLWDISDEQYF.

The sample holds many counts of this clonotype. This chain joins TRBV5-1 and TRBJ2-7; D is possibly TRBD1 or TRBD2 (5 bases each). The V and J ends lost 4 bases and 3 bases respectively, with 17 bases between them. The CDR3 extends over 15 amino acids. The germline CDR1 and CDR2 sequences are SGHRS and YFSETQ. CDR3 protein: CASSPGTGRIYEQYF. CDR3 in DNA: TGCGCCAGCAGCCCCGGGACGGGAAGAATCTACGAGCAGTACTTC.

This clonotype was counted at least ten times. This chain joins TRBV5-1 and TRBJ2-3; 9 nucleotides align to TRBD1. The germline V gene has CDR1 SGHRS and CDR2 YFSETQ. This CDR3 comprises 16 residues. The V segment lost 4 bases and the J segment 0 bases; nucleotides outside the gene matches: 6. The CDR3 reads CASSTRTGDSTDTQYF. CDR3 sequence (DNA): TGCGCCAGCAGCACAAGGACAGGGGATAGCACAGATACGCAGTATTTT.

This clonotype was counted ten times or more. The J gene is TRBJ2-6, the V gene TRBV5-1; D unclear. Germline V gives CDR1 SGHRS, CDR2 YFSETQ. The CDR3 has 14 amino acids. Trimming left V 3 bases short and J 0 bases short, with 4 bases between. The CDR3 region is CASSYSSGANVLTF. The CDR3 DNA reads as TGCGCCAGCAGCTACAGCTCTGGGGCCAACGTCCTGACTTTC.

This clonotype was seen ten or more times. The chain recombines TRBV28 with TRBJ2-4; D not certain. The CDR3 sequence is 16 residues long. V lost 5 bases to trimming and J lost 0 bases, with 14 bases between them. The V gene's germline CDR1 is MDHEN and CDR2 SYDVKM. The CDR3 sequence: CASSLSGSVAKNIQYF. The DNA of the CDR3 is TGTGCCAGCAGTCTCTCCGGGTCGGTAGCCAAAAACATTCAGTACTTC.

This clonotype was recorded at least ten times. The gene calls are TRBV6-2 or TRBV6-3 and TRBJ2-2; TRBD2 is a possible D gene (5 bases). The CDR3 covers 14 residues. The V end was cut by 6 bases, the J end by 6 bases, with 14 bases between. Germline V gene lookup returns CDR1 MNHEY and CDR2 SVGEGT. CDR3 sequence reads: CASSQTTIPGELFF. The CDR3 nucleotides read TGTGCCAGCAGCCAGACGACTATTCCCGGGGAGCTGTTTTTT.

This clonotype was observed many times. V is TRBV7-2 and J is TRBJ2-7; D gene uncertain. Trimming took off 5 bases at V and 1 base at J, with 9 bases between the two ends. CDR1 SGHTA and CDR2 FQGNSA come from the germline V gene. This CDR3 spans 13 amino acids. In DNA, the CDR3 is TGTGCCAGCAGCCGGTGGAGTTCCTACGAGCAGTACTTC. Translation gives CASSRWSSYEQYF.

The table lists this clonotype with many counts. The CDR3 DNA is TGCAGTGCTAGAGATTGGCAACTCACAGATACGCAGTATTTT. It translates to CSARDWQLTDTQYF. The V and J genes are TRBV20-1 and TRBJ2-3; D remains ambiguous. Germline V gene lookup returns CDR1 DFQATT and CDR2 SNEGSKA (reference sequence). The V end was cut by 0 bases, the J end by 2 bases, with 9 bases between. This CDR3 spans 14 amino acids.

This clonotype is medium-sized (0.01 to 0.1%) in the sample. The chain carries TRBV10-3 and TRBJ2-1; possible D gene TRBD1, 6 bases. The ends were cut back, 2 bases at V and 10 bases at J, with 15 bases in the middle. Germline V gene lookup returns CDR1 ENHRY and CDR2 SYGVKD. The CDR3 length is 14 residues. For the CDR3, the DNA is TGTGCCATCAGTGAGCTAGAAGTCGGGACAGAGCAGTTCTTC. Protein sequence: CAISELEVGTEQFF.

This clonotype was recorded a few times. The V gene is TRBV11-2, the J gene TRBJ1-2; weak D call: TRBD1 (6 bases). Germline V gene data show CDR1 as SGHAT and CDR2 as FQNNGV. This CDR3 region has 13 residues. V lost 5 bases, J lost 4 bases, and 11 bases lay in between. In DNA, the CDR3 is TGTGCCAGCAGCCGGACAGAAGGCTATGGCTACACCTTC. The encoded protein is CASSRTEGYGYTF.

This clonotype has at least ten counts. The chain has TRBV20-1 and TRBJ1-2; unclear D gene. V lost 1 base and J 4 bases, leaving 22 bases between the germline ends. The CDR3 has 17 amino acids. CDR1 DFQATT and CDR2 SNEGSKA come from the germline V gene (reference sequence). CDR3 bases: TGCAGTGCTAGAGCCGGCCGGACTCACTTAAAAGGCTATGGCTACACCTTC. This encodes CSARAGRTHLKGYGYTF.

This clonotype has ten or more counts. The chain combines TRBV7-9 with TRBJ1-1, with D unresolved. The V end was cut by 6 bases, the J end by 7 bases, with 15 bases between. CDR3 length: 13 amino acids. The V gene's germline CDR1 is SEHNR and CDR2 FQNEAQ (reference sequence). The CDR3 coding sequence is TGTGCCAGCAGGCCGGGCCCATTCAATGAAGCTTTCTTT. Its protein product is CASRPGPFNEAFF.

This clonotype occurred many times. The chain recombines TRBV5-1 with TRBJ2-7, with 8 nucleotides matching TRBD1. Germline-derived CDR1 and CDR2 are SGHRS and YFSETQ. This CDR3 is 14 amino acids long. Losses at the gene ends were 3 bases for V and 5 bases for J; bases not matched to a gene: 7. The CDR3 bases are TGCGCCAGCAGCTCCCGGACAGGGCCCAACGAGCAGTACTTC. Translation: CASSSRTGPNEQYF.

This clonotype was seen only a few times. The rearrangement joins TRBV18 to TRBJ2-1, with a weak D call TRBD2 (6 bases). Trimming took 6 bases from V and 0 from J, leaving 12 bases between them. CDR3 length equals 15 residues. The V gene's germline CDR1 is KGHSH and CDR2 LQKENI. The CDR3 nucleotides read TGTGCCAGCTCGCCGGGACTGGTCTCCTACAATGAGCAGTTCTTC. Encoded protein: CASSPGLVSYNEQFF.

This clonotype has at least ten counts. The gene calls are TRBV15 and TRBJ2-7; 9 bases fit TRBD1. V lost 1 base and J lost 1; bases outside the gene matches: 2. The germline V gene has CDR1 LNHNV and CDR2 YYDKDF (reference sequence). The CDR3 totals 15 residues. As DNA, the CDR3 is TGTGCCACCAGCAGAGTGGACAGGGGTTCCTACGAGCAGTACTTC. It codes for CATSRVDRGSYEQYF.

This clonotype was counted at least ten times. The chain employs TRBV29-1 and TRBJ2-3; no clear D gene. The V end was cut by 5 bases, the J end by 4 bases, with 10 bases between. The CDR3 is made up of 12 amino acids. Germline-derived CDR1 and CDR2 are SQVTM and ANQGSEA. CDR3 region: CSVKLMPDTQYF. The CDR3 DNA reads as TGCAGCGTTAAGCTCATGCCAGATACGCAGTATTTT.

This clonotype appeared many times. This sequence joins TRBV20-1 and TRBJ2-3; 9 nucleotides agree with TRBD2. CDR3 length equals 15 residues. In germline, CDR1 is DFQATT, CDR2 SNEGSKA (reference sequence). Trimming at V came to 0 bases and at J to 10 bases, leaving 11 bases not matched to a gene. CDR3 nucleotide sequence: TGCAGTGCTAGAGACCTAGCGGGGTCCCTAGCGCCGCAGTATTTT. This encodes CSARDLAGSLAPQYF.